The following is a T cell receptor beta chain sequence with its context. Its antigen is currently unknown. CDR1 and CDR2 from the germline V gene are SGHNT and YYREEE (reference sequence). With 5 bases clipped from V and 6 bases from J, the junction kept 13 bases outside the gene matches. The CDR3 covers 16 residues. Repertoires were generated with immunoSEQ multiplex PCR, while TCRdb's copy carries only in-frame clones and drops some. The sample has 25,000 to 30,000 clones, roughly 91% seen once. This entry is derived from a study of multiple sclerosis patients with progressive multifocal leukoencephalopathy. In the study overall: The control group, sampled over time, had multiple sclerosis, received natalizumab and did not develop PML. Whole-study findings and limits: PML-onset expanded TRB clones were detectable before and during natalizumab therapy.

Time point meaning: before natalizumab initiation. The clonotype originates from a human donor with multiple sclerosis. This rearrangement joins TRBV5-4 to TRBJ2-3; 9 bases are a match to TRBD2. The sequenced sample was PBMCs. CDR3 amino acids: CASRQISGGGTDTQYF. The CDR3 DNA reads as TGTGCCAGCAGGCAGATTAGCGGGGGTGGAACTGATACGCAGTATTTT.